The subject of this entry is one T cell receptor beta chain. CDR1 is SGHVS, CDR2 FNYEAQ, per germline. The length of the CDR3 is 14 residues. The entry originates in a study of monozygotic twins with inflammatory bowel disease. After re-calling the 5' RACE reads, TCRdb lists one entry per CDR3 protein, DNA absent. Here the sample table reports some 440,000 distinct CDR3 sequences. The TCR was taken from a human donor with ulcerative colitis or Crohn's disease, or a healthy co-twin of an affected twin (not recorded which). The V and J genes are TRBV7-6 and TRBJ2-4; there is no DNA to check the TCRdb D call of TRBD1. Sequenced material: blood. The CDR3 here is CASSSPGQGNIQYF.